The 24 T cell receptor beta chains listed next were all sequenced from one sample in a study of CD8+CD57+ T cells in acquired aplastic anemia. Genomic DNA served as template for TCR beta VDJ and CDR3 profiling. TCRdb called the reads again in MiXCR, with one record for every CDR3 protein. The data contain tens of thousands of distinct CDR3 sequences, about 60% of them singletons. Those patients picked for sequencing had displayed CD8+CD57+ cell expansion on flow cytometry. Sequenced material: sorted CD4+, CD8+, or CD8+CD57+ T cells (not recorded which) from PBMCs. Receptor source: a human donor with aplastic anemia.

The gene calls are TRBV27 and TRBJ1-2; D may be TRBD1 (6 bases). CDR1 is MNHEY and CDR2 is SMNVEV in the germline V gene (reference sequence). V dropped 6 bases and J dropped 8 bases, with 19 bases sitting between them. The CDR3 contains 14 residues. CDR3 DNA: TGTGCCAGCAGCCCAACGGGGGGCTGGGGCGGCTACACCTTC. It codes for CASSPTGGWGGYTF.

About this clonotype itself: It may be a read error: a sequence one base away is much more abundant. The chain is built from TRBV19 and TRBJ2-4; TRBD2 might be the D (6 bases). CDR3 length: 20 residues. Germline loops: CDR1 LNHDA, CDR2 SQIVND (reference sequence). V lost 4 bases, J lost 3 bases, and 28 bases lay in between. CDR3 coding DNA: TGTGCCAGTAGTACAGACCTTCAGTGGGGGGTCAACGTCCGCAAAAACATTCAGTACTTC. This translates into CASSTDLQWGVNVRKNIQYF.

J is TRBJ2-7 and V is TRBV2; 9 positions agree with TRBD2. Per germline, CDR1 SNHLY and CDR2 FYNNEI. V dropped 6 bases and J dropped 5; count of bases not matched to a gene: 11. There are 15 residues in the CDR3. The CDR3 is CASRGSKVAGDEQYF. CDR3 DNA sequence: TGTGCCAGCAGGGGTTCTAAGGTAGCGGGAGACGAGCAGTACTTC.

The rearrangement uses TRBV2 and TRBJ1-1, with a tentative D call TRBD1 (5 bases). Trimming took 8 bases from V and 1 from J, leaving 14 bases between them. From germline, CDR1 is SNHLY and CDR2 FYNNEI. This CDR3 spans 14 amino acids. In DNA form, the CDR3 reads TGTGCCAGCTTAGGACGGGGCAAGAACACTGAAGCTTTCTTT. This gives the protein CASLGRGKNTEAFF.

This clonotype was observed once. CDR3 bases: TGTGCCAGCAGCACGAAGCCTGGGACTAGCGGCAGAGATACGCAGTATTTT. This gives the protein CASSTKPGTSGRDTQYF. The V call is TRBV7-6, the J call TRBJ2-3, with 11 bases identical to TRBD2. The CDR3 covers 17 residues. V shed 5 bases, J shed 5 bases, and the junction held 12 bases outside the gene matches. Germline loops: CDR1 SGHVS, CDR2 FNYEAQ.

This clonotype was picked up one time. The chain links TRBV7-2 to TRBJ2-6; 9 positions agree with TRBD2. This CDR3 region has 15 residues. J gave up 8 bases and V 6 bases, and 8 bases lay outside the gene matches. Germline values: CDR1 SGHTA, CDR2 FQGNSA. The CDR3 DNA is TGTGCCAGCAGTGTAGCGGGGGATGTGACCAACGTCCTGACTTTC. Encoded protein: CASSVAGDVTNVLTF.

This clonotype showed up just a few times. In DNA form, the CDR3 reads TGTGCCAGCAGCAACGTTGGACAGATTGAAAAACTGTTTTTT. Its protein is CASSNVGQIEKLFF. J is TRBJ1-4 and V is TRBV2, with D possibly matching TRBD1 (6 bases). The ends were cut back, 6 bases at V and 7 bases at J, with 15 bases in the middle. Germline values: CDR1 SNHLY, CDR2 FYNNEI. This CDR3 is built from 14 residues.

As to this clonotype: A clone one base away is much larger, so this may be a read error. A read error is likely, as this CDR3 ends without the conserved phenylalanine or tryptophan. The chain uses TRBV25-1 and TRBJ2-1, with TRBD2 identical over 8 bases. The CDR3 loop spans 14 amino acids. The V segment lost 6 bases and the J segment 5 bases; nucleotides outside the gene matches: 6. From germline, CDR1 is MGHDK and CDR2 SYGVNS. This CDR3 reads CASSSGTRDNEQFS. The CDR3 region has the DNA TGTGCCAGCAGCTCCGGGACTAGAGACAATGAGCAGTTCTCC.

This chain joins TRBV2 and TRBJ1-4; possible D gene TRBD1, 6 bases. The CDR3 totals 15 residues. Germline V CDR1 and CDR2: SNHLY, FYNNEI. Trimming left V 0 bases short and J 3 bases short, with 8 bases between. The CDR3 here is CASSEATGPNEKLFF. In DNA, the CDR3 is TGTGCCAGCAGTGAAGCAACAGGGCCTAATGAAAAACTGTTTTTT.

In the case of this clonotype: An end of the junction does not agree with germline; a read error may underlie this. This chain's CDR3 is CASSGTERFF. CDR3 nucleotides: TGTGCCAGCAGCGGGACCGAGCGGTTCTTC. V and J are TRBV9 and TRBJ2-1; D gene uncertain. The germline CDR1 and CDR2 sequences are SGDLS and YYNGEE. This CDR3 is built from 10 residues.

This chain uses TRBV19 with TRBJ1-2; TRBD1 agrees at 7 bases. The V gene's germline CDR1 is LNHDA and CDR2 SQIVND (reference sequence). The CDR3 is 15 residues long. The V and J ends lost 4 bases and 2 bases, in that order; junction bases with no gene match: 7. CDR3 loop: CASSTQGLVNYGYTF. The CDR3 nucleotides read TGTGCCAGTAGTACACAGGGGTTAGTGAACTATGGCTACACCTTC.

This clonotype was found many times. V and J are TRBV12-3 or TRBV12-4 and TRBJ2-7; D may be TRBD1 (5 bases). Trimming took 4 bases from V and 3 from J, leaving 16 bases between them. The CDR3 covers 15 residues. CDR3 DNA: TGTGCCAGCAGTTCGAGTGGGCAGGGCCTCTACGAGCAGTACTTC. It yields the protein CASSSSGQGLYEQYF.

This chain uses TRBV7-2 with TRBJ1-5; 7 bases fit TRBD1. CDR3 length: 15 residues. The junction had 4 bases not matched to a gene; V was cut back by 3 bases and J by 2 bases. CDR1 and CDR2 from the germline V gene are SGHTA and FQGNSA. CDR3 sequence: CASSFRQGGNQPQHF. The CDR3 DNA follows: TGTGCCAGCAGCTTTCGACAGGGCGGCAATCAGCCCCAGCATTTT.

V is TRBV6-1 and J is TRBJ2-3, with TRBD2 matching over 10 bases. Germline V gives CDR1 MNHNS, CDR2 SASEGT. This CDR3 is 16 amino acids long. Losses at the gene ends were 6 bases for V and 3 bases for J; bases not matched to a gene: 9. This CDR3 is CASSPSSGRRTDTQYF. The CDR3, as DNA: TGTGCCAGCAGCCCAAGTAGCGGGAGGCGAACAGATACGCAGTATTTT.

This clonotype showed up just once. CDR3 region: CASSELAGKGENGYTF. The CDR3 nucleotides are TGTGCCAGCAGTGAACTAGCGGGGAAAGGTGAGAATGGCTACACCTTC. The rearrangement joins TRBV2 to TRBJ1-2; D remains ambiguous. CDR1 is SNHLY, CDR2 FYNNEI, per germline. Trimming pared 2 bases from V and 6 bases from J, leaving 19 bases between. The length of the CDR3 is 16 residues.

Turning to this clonotype: This clone may be a read error of a much larger clone one base away. This chain joins TRBV5-6 and TRBJ1-6; 10 bases line up with TRBD1. This CDR3 spans 15 amino acids. Germline loops: CDR1 SGHDT, CDR2 YYEEEE. The DNA of the CDR3 is TGTGCCTGCAGCTCCTTGACAGGGGGCGGTTCACCCCTCCACTTT. Translated: CACSSLTGGGSPLHF.

This rearrangement joins TRBV2 to TRBJ1-1; no firm D call. The CDR3 contains 13 residues. In germline, CDR1 is SNHLY, CDR2 FYNNEI. Trimming removed 6 bases at V and 8 bases at J, with 16 bases between. CDR3 protein: CASRTSVFGEAFF. The CDR3 bases are TGTGCCAGCAGAACCAGCGTCTTCGGGGAAGCTTTCTTT.

The chain's CDR3 is CASSEARGGQETQYF. The CDR3 DNA follows: TGTGCCAGCAGTGAAGCGCGGGGGGGCCAAGAGACCCAGTACTTC. The chain has TRBV2 and TRBJ2-5; 9 bases are shared with TRBD2. Germline CDR1 reads SNHLY; CDR2 reads FYNNEI. Trimming took 0 bases from V and 1 from J; bases not matched to a gene: 0. This CDR3 is 15 amino acids long.

The rearrangement uses TRBV15 and TRBJ2-7; 8 bases match TRBD1. There are 13 residues in the CDR3. V was pared by 8 bases and J by 2 bases, with 5 bases of the junction left unmatched. The germline V gene has CDR1 LNHNV and CDR2 YYDKDF (reference sequence). The CDR3 spells CATGQGLTYEQYV. CDR3 nucleotide sequence: TGTGCCACCGGACAGGGACTTACCTACGAGCAGTACGTC.

The rearrangement links TRBV7-8 to TRBJ1-6; D is unclear. V lost 0 bases and J 7 bases, leaving 7 bases between the germline ends. Per the germline V gene, CDR1 is SGHVS and CDR2 is FQNEAQ. This CDR3 spans 14 amino acids. The CDR3 DNA reads as TGTGCCAGCAGCTTAGCGAGCGGGAATTCACCCCTCCACTTT. This sequence encodes CASSLASGNSPLHF.

V usage is TRBV15 and J usage is TRBJ2-5; 8 nucleotides agree with TRBD2. The CDR3 length is 15 residues. Germline loops: CDR1 LNHNV, CDR2 YYDKDF (reference sequence). V lost 1 base to trimming and J lost 5 bases; unmatched junction nucleotides: 6. DNA of the CDR3: TGTGCCACCAGCAGAGTAGCGGGGCCTTTTGAGACCCAGTACTTC. Amino acids: CATSRVAGPFETQYF.

The genes are TRBV2 and TRBJ2-3, with a weak D call TRBD1 (5 bases). The CDR3 contains 14 residues. Germline V gene sequence: CDR1 SNHLY, CDR2 FYNNEI. Trimming removed 6 bases from V and 1 base from J, with 11 bases in between. Here the CDR3 reads CASRVGRGTDTQYF. Here the CDR3 DNA reads TGTGCCAGCAGAGTGGGCAGGGGCACAGATACGCAGTATTTT.

This clonotype has ten or more counts. This sequence joins TRBV19 and TRBJ1-6, with D hard to call. Germline lookup yields CDR1 LNHDA and CDR2 SQIVND (reference sequence). Trimming removed 5 bases at V and 9 bases at J, with 8 bases between. CDR3 length: 12 amino acids. CDR3: CASSPPGSPLHF. CDR3 nucleotides: TGTGCCAGTAGTCCCCCAGGTTCACCCCTCCACTTT.

CDR3 residues: CASSLSTGTGGSPLHF. CDR3 DNA sequence: TGTGCCAGCAGTTTATCGACCGGGACAGGGGGTTCACCCCTCCACTTT. J is TRBJ1-6 and V is TRBV12-3 or TRBV12-4, with 11 bases identical to TRBD1. The ends lost 2 bases at V and 9 bases at J; junction bases unmatched: 6. The CDR3 has 16 residues.